The clone carrying this T cell receptor (beta chain) was seen a single time. This specimen belongs to a study of blood T cell repertoires in COVID-19. Study-level background: Specimens from acute and convalescent COVID-19 originated in the United States, Italy and Spain. PBMCs, B-cell-depleted T cells, or T cells provided the cDNA or gDNA that made up the material.

Germline lookup yields CDR1 SNHLY and CDR2 FYNNEI. The CDR3 is made up of 14 amino acids. Trimming removed 1 base at V and 6 bases at J, with 10 bases between. Authors' methods: Reference gene primers were amplified, and this amplification served to estimate nucleated cell counts. Repertoires were generated with immunoSEQ multiplex PCR, while TCRdb's copy carries only in-frame clones and drops some. D and trimming were read from the DNA, whereas the V and J calls and clone size are those reported in that table. Here the sample spans over 80,000 clones, 86% being singletons. Sequencing input: peripheral blood. The source is a man aged 50 to 60 with acute or convalescent COVID-19. The chain has TRBV2 and TRBJ1-5; perhaps TRBD1 as D (5 bases). The CDR3 is CASSEGGVVQPQHF. In DNA form, the CDR3 reads TGTGCCAGCAGTGAAGGGGGGGTAGTTCAGCCCCAGCATTTT. Drawing the rest from reference TRBV2 and TRBJ1-5, the complete variable domain is EPEVTQTPSHQVTQMGQEVILRCVPISNHLYFYWYRQILGQKVEFLVSFYNNEISEKSEIFDDQFSVERPDGSNFTLKIRSTKLEDSAMYFCASSEGGVVQPQHFGDGTRLSIL.